This passage covers 16 T cell receptor beta chains from one sample sequenced in a study of T cells in Graves' hyperthyroidism and ophthalmopathy. Authors of the study amplified TCR beta CDR3 regions from RNA transcripts. First-round RT-PCR targeting the TCR CDR3 was performed with the HTBI primer set. TCRdb redid the calling of the multiplex PCR reads with MiXCR, one entry per CDR3 protein. The table shows about 420,000 distinct CDR3 sequences, with roughly an eighth occurring only once. Sequences were obtained from blood. Source of these receptors: a woman younger than 35 with Graves' hyperthyroidism.

This clonotype was observed many times. V gene TRBV4-1 combines with J gene TRBJ2-5, with 10 bases that match TRBD2. The CDR3 has 17 amino acids. After removal of 0 bases from V and 5 bases from J, the junction contained 9 bases not matched to a gene. Germline loops: CDR1 MGHRA, CDR2 YSYEKL. The CDR3 DNA reads as TGCGCCAGCAGCCAAGAAGCATTAGCGGGAGGAGTTGAGACCCAGTACTTC. This translates into CASSQEALAGGVETQYF.

The chain employs TRBV6-5 and TRBJ2-2; D possibly corresponds to TRBD2 (5 bases). The CDR3 extends over 14 amino acids. The V gene's germline CDR1 is MNHEY and CDR2 SVGAGI. V was shortened by 0 bases and J by 6 bases, with 8 bases between the two germline ends. The DNA for the CDR3 is TGTGCCAGCAGTTACTCGAGGGCGGCCGGGGAGCTGTTTTTT. Amino acid sequence: CASSYSRAAGELFF.

This clonotype appeared many times. V is TRBV20-1 and J is TRBJ2-5; TRBD2 matches 10 bases. V gave up 0 bases and J gave up 2 bases; unmatched junction bases: 6. The CDR3 has 16 amino acids. Germline assignment: CDR1 DFQATT and CDR2 SNEGSKA (reference sequence). The CDR3: CSARDHTSGAQETQYF. CDR3 nucleotides: TGCAGTGCTAGAGATCATACTAGCGGGGCGCAAGAGACCCAGTACTTC.

This clonotype was seen a handful of times. The chain links TRBV5-6 to TRBJ1-5; D may be TRBD1 (6 bases). The ends were cut back, 2 bases at V and 0 bases at J, with 12 bases in the middle. CDR1 and CDR2 from the germline V gene are SGHDT and YYEEEE. This CDR3 has 16 amino acids. CDR3 bases: TGTGCCAGCAGCTTCGGGGGCCCGAATAGCAATCAGCCCCAGCATTTT. Amino acids: CASSFGGPNSNQPQHF.

The table lists this clonotype with many counts. The chain combines TRBV5-1 with TRBJ2-7; D is unclear. V dropped 1 base and J dropped 6 bases, with 14 bases sitting between them. The germline V gene encodes CDR1 SGHRS and CDR2 YFSETQ. CDR3 size: 14 residues. For the CDR3, the DNA is TGCGCCAGCAGCTTGTCGAGTGCGTCCGTCGAGCAGTACTTC. Protein sequence: CASSLSSASVEQYF. Combining the CDR3 with reference TRBV5-1 and TRBJ2-7 gives the whole variable domain KAGVTQTPRYLIKTRGQQVTLSCSPISGHRSVSWYQQTPGQGLQFLFEYFSETQRNKGNFPGRFSGRQFSNSRSEMNVSTLELGDSALYLCASSLSSASVEQYFGPGTRLTVT.

About this clonotype itself: Sequence at one end of the junction differs from germline and may be a read error. The rearrangement links TRBV7-2 to TRBJ2-5; TRBD2 matches 7 bases. Per the germline V gene, CDR1 is SGHTA and CDR2 is FQGNSA. The CDR3 has 14 amino acids. The CDR3 DNA sequence: TGTGTCAGCAGCGAGACCTCGGGAGGCGAGACCCAGTACTTC. Residues: CVSSETSGGETQYF.

This clonotype was observed at least ten times. This sequence joins TRBV7-8 and TRBJ2-7, with D possibly TRBD2 on 6 matching bases. Germline V CDR1 and CDR2: SGHVS, FQNEAQ. The CDR3 length is 15 residues. V lost 0 bases and J lost 7, with 16 bases in between. The CDR3 region is CASSLAETSLGEQYF. CDR3 coding DNA: TGTGCCAGCAGCTTAGCAGAGACTAGTTTGGGTGAGCAGTACTTC.

This clonotype was seen a few times. V gene TRBV19 combines with J gene TRBJ2-7; either TRBD1 or TRBD2 may supply D (5 bases each). This CDR3 region has 15 residues. Trimming removed 5 bases from V and 0 bases from J, with 14 bases in between. From germline, CDR1 is LNHDA and CDR2 SQIVND (reference sequence). This CDR3 reads CASSFQMRGSYEQYF. CDR3 sequence (DNA): TGTGCCAGTAGTTTTCAGATGAGGGGCTCCTACGAGCAGTACTTC.

This clonotype was seen at least ten times. The chain couples TRBV24-1 to TRBJ2-3; TRBD2 aligns across 10 bases. Germline trimming cut 3 bases from V and 1 base from J; bases unmatched to any gene: 6. Germline lookup yields CDR1 KGHDR and CDR2 SFDVKD. CDR3 length: 17 amino acids. CDR3 amino acids: CATSDPRSGRGTDTQYF. In nucleotides, the CDR3 is TGTGCCACCAGTGATCCCAGGAGCGGGAGGGGCACAGATACGCAGTATTTT.

This clonotype was detected many times. This chain uses TRBV7-9 with TRBJ2-1; 7 nucleotides match TRBD1. Germline V gene data show CDR1 as SEHNR and CDR2 as FQNEAQ (reference sequence). V was clipped by 1 base and J by 9 bases; unmatched bases: 6. The length of the CDR3 is 14 residues. The CDR3 loop is CASSLVEQGSEQFF. The CDR3 DNA reads TGTGCCAGCAGCTTAGTGGAACAGGGGAGTGAGCAGTTCTTC.

In its sample, this clonotype was seen a few times. The chain employs TRBV11-2 and TRBJ1-3; D is undetermined. The CDR3 consists of 18 residues. CDR1 SGHAT and CDR2 FQNNGV come from the germline V gene. The V and J ends lost 0 bases and 2 bases respectively, with 17 bases between them. The CDR3 DNA reads as TGTGCCAGCAGCTTAGATCTTTTCGGACCAAGGCCTGGAAACACCATATATTTT. It translates to CASSLDLFGPRPGNTIYF. The entire variable domain, with the rest obtained from reference TRBV11-2 and TRBJ1-3, is as follows: EAGVAQSPRYKIIEKRQSVAFWCNPISGHATLYWYQQILGQGPKLLIQFQNNGVVDDSQLPKDRFSAERLKGVDSTLKIQPAKLEDSAVYLCASSLDLFGPRPGNTIYFGEGSWLTVV.

This clonotype was seen at least ten times. The V gene is TRBV2, the J gene TRBJ1-5; 7 nucleotides agree with TRBD1. CDR3 length: 16 residues. Per the germline V gene, CDR1 is SNHLY and CDR2 is FYNNEI. J was trimmed by 3 bases and V by 7 bases; bases with no gene match: 12. The DNA for the CDR3 is TGTGCCAGCAAATTTGAGCCGGGGACAGCCAATCAGCCCCAGCATTTT. It codes for CASKFEPGTANQPQHF.

The table lists this clonotype with a few counts. The rearrangement uses TRBV12-3 or TRBV12-4 and TRBJ2-7; weak D call: TRBD1 (6 bases). The CDR3 is 17 residues long. Trimming took 2 bases from V and 0 from J, leaving 17 bases between them. The CDR3, as DNA: TGTGCCAGCAGTTTAACCCCGCGCAGGGGAAGCTCCTACGAGCAGTACTTC. Amino acid sequence: CASSLTPRRGSSYEQYF.

This rearrangement joins TRBV28 to TRBJ1-4; D is perhaps TRBD1 (6 bases). Germline CDR1 and CDR2: MDHEN and SYDVKM. V lost 7 bases, J lost 2 bases, and 17 bases lay in between. This CDR3 contains 16 residues. The CDR3 nucleotides read TGTGCCAGCAATGAGAATCAGGGGTCTACTAATGAAAAACTGTTTTTT. It specifies CASNENQGSTNEKLFF.

This clonotype was seen at least ten times. The chain recombines TRBV12-3 or TRBV12-4 with TRBJ2-1; D gene ambiguous. V gave up 2 bases and J gave up 0 bases, with 8 bases separating them. CDR3 length: 15 residues. CDR3 amino acids: CASSLYQISYNEQFF. As DNA, the CDR3 is TGTGCCAGCAGTTTATATCAGATCTCCTACAATGAGCAGTTCTTC.

This clonotype was seen repeatedly, ten times or more. The V call is TRBV27, the J call TRBJ2-4, with 7 positions matching TRBD1. CDR1 and CDR2 (germline): MNHEY, SMNVEV (reference sequence). The V gene end was trimmed by 5 bases and the J gene end by 0 bases; junction bases not matched to a gene: 7. The CDR3 spans 16 residues. CDR3 coding DNA: TGTGCCAGCAGTACCGACAGGGTTTTAGCCAAAAACATTCAGTACTTC. It yields the protein CASSTDRVLAKNIQYF.